The 5 T cell receptor beta chains presented below share a single source sample, sequenced in a study of blood T cell repertoires in COVID-19 (dated by TCRdb to 2018 to 2021). Libraries were prepared through the immunoSEQ multiplex PCR assay. Held by TCRdb, this immuneACCESS table contains in-frame sequences only and omits some clones. Under half of the omission traces to an unresolved V gene where checked; the cause of the rest is unknown. This sample is represented by about 250,000 clones; just over 85% of them were singletons. The ten most abundant clones make up around 15% of the sample. Sequenced: PBMCs or T cells enriched from blood (not recorded which). The receptors stem from a man aged 18 to 29 who had recovered from COVID-19.

The sample holds a few counts of this clone. The V call is TRBV3-1 (or the pseudogene TRBV3-2), the J call TRBJ1-5; TRBD1 is a possible D gene (5 bases). The germline V gene encodes CDR1 LGHDT and CDR2 YNNKEL (reference sequence). V gave up 1 base and J gave up 3 bases, with 13 bases separating them. The CDR3 is 16 residues long. CDR3 loop: CASSQGRGRANQPQHF. The DNA of the CDR3 is TGTGCCAGCAGCCAAGGGAGGGGAAGAGCCAATCAGCCCCAGCATTTT.

DNA of the CDR3: TGCGCCAGCAGTTTCAGGGGCAGGTCAGAGACCCAGTACTTC. Its protein is CASSFRGRSETQYF. The chain couples TRBV10-2 to TRBJ2-5, with D possibly matching TRBD1 (6 bases). V lost 5 bases and J lost 4, with 14 bases in between. The CDR3 covers 14 residues. The germline CDR1 and CDR2 sequences are WSHSY and SAAADI.

The gene calls are TRBV18 and TRBJ1-5; maybe TRBD1 (6 bases). The germline V gene encodes CDR1 KGHSH and CDR2 LQKENI. V was shortened by 4 bases and J by 7 bases, with 14 bases between the two germline ends. CDR3 length: 14 residues. The CDR3 protein is CASSLNRDDQPQHF. The CDR3 region has the DNA TGTGCCAGCTCACTTAACAGGGACGACCAGCCCCAGCATTTT.

V gene TRBV5-4 combines with J gene TRBJ2-1; 10 bases map to TRBD1. Unmatched junction bases numbered 3, after V lost 2 bases and J lost 1 base. The CDR3 covers 16 residues. Germline V lookup: CDR1 SGHNT, CDR2 YYREEE (reference sequence). CDR3 loop: CASSFGQGGSYNEQFF. The CDR3 DNA reads as TGTGCCAGCAGCTTTGGACAGGGGGGGTCCTACAATGAGCAGTTCTTC.

The chain is built from TRBV15 and TRBJ1-5; TRBD1 is a possible D gene (6 bases). Trimming cost V 0 bases and J 6 bases, with 12 bases left between them. Germline V CDR1 and CDR2: LNHNV, YYDKDF (reference sequence). CDR3 length: 15 residues. CDR3 residues: CATSRDLGAGQPQHF. The DNA of the CDR3 is TGTGCCACCAGCAGAGATTTGGGGGCGGGTCAGCCCCAGCATTTT.